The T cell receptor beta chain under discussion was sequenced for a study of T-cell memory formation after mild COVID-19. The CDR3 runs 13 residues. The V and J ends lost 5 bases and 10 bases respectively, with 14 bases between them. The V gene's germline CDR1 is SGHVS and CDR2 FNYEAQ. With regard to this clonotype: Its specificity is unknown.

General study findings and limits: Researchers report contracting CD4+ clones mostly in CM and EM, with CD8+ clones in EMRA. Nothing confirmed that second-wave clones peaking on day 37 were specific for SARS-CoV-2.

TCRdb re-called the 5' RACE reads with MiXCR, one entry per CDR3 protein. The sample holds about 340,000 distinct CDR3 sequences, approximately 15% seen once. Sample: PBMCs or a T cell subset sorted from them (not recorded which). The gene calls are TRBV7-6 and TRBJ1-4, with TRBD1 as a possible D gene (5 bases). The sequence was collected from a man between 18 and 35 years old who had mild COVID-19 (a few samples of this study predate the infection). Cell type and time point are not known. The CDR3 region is CASSAYFGGKLFF. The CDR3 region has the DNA TGTGCCAGCAGCGCCTATTTCGGGGGAAAACTGTTTTTT.